This T cell receptor beta chain was recorded in a study of regulatory T cells in long-lasting Graves disease. Whole-study findings and limits: Reduced TCR diversity was observed in persistent Graves' patients versus newly diagnosed patients.

Relying on iRepertoire HTBI primers and Arm-PCR of CDR3 regions, the team built TCR beta libraries. One entry per CDR3 protein, called by TCRdb with MiXCR from the multiplex PCR reads. Among 450,000 to 700,000 distinct CDR3 sequences listed, approximately 13% were seen once. Time point reported: newly diagnosed GD, antithyroid drugs for less than 3 months. PBMC RNA was the source of the TCR library. Patients with Graves' disease were diagnosed by American Thyroid Association guidelines. Comments on this clonotype: Its matching antigen is unknown.

These data also featured in a second study, about T cells in Graves' hyperthyroidism and ophthalmopathy.

This specimen was peripheral blood mononuclear cells (PBMCs), taken at new diagnosis, from a patient treated with antithyroid drugs. The receptor comes from a man between 25 and 39 years old with Graves disease.

CDR3 coding DNA: TGTGCCAGCAGTTTATGGGGCCCCAAGGCCGGGGAGCTGTTTTTT. This sequence encodes CASSLWGPKAGELFF. This chain uses TRBV12-3 or TRBV12-4 with TRBJ2-2; D perhaps matches TRBD1 (5 bases). CDR3 length: 15 amino acids. Trimming removed 2 bases from V and 6 bases from J, with 13 bases in between.